This TCR beta chain was sequenced in a study of a mutant IDH1 vaccine in newly diagnosed glioma (TCRdb year 2021). In the study overall: Vaccination was initiated 4-6 weeks after radiotherapy alone, or concurrently with temozolomide cycles in the chemotherapy-containing groups. Of the roughly 34 treated patients, about 62% were male and about 40% were female, and the mean age was roughly 38 years. Prior to enrollment, patients had been given standard therapy consisting of radiotherapy alone, temozolomide alone, or radiochemotherapy with temozolomide, with the combination given to most patients. The week-35 safety follow-up took place at visit V12, and the week-47 end of study took place at visit V13. Peripheral blood was drawn at six visits: V03 (baseline), V05, V07, V10, V12 and V13. Longitudinal TCRB deep sequencing was performed for roughly 25 treated patients wherever samples were available for exploratory analyses. Study-level results and caveats: It was noted by the authors that analyses of patient blood samples could not be reproduced owing to sample limitations. Across multiple MHC alleles, vaccine-induced immune responses were seen in roughly 93% of patients. Pseudoprogression appeared unrelated to alterations in the top peripheral T cell clonotypes detected by TCRB sequencing. Availability determined which PBMC samples were chosen for TCRB deep sequencing.

The germline V gene supplies CDR1 SGDLS and CDR2 YYNGEE. The CDR3 goes from the cysteine to the phenylalanine over 18 residues. The kept DNA is CDR3 alone, 54 bases in frame from the first base. Trimming takes 0 bases off V and 4 bases off J; junction bases not matched to a gene: 10. The time point label for this specimen denotes: week 47, end of study. Each vaccine dose, consisting of 300 ug of a 20-mer mutant IDH1 peptide in Montanide, was administered subcutaneously with topical imiquimod. Across visits V03 through V10, patients got a total of eight vaccinations, given in weeks 1, 3, 5, 7, 11, 15, 19 and 23. Donors had newly diagnosed WHO grade 3 or 4 IDH1-mutant astrocytomas with loss of nuclear ATRX. The samples were drawn from NOA16, a multicentre, single-arm, open-label phase I trial in Germany that tested a mutant IDH1 peptide vaccine in humans for the first time. Genomic DNA for TCRB sequencing was extracted from EDTA blood using the DNeasy Blood and Tissue Kit.

The method behind the library was the immunoSEQ multiplex PCR assay. Rearranged TCR beta chain sequences were amplified with the hsTCRB Kit following the manufacturer's protocol. TCRB libraries were sequenced on an Illumina MiSeq. In the paper's pipeline: Demultiplexing, trimming and gene mapping were performed with the kit vendor's proprietary platform. What TCRdb holds here is the immuneACCESS table cut down to in-frame rearrangements. Part of the clones is not present; checked against another copy, under half of the missing clones reflect an unresolved V gene, and the others are unexplained. V and J calls plus clone size are reproduced from that table; the DNA served to infer D and trimming. The sample table contains about 55,000 clones; only one count was recorded for roughly 72% of them. Roughly 5% of the sample is in the top ten clones. Remarks on this clone: Its antigen remains unidentified. The input lacks base qualities; no much larger clone sits a single base away.

This TCR came from a woman aged 40 to 50 with glioma. Some clones in this sample may be carry-over from other donors' samples. The sample in question was PBMCs, obtained from a glioma patient whose treatment included an IDH1 peptide vaccine. Recombination connected TRBV9 to TRBJ2-1, with 10 bases in between that match TRBD2. The sequenced DNA: TGTGCCAGCAGCGTAGCGGGCCCCCTAGCGGGGGAATACAATGAGCAGTTCTTC. It is translated as CASSVAGPLAGEYNEQFF.